These 7 T cell receptor beta chains were all obtained from the same sample, sequenced in a study of PD-L1 blockade in urothelial cancer. Using immunoSEQ multiplex PCR, the repertoire was profiled, and TCRdb retains in-frame clones only, with some absent. This table has about 45,000 clones, 82% appearing once. Time point defined: peripheral blood 6 weeks after treatment start. The specimen comprised PBMCs, sampled around atezolizumab (anti-PD-L1) treatment. The receptors here all came from a man aged 55 to 70 with urothelial cancer.

The CDR3 bases are TGTGCCAGCAGTTCGAGACAGGGTAACTCACCCCTCCACTTT. This gives the protein CASSSRQGNSPLHF. The rearrangement links TRBV6-5 to TRBJ1-6; 7 bases line up with TRBD1. Trimming cost V 4 bases and J 10 bases; bases outside gene matches: 7. CDR1 MNHEY and CDR2 SVGAGI come from the germline V gene. The length of the CDR3 is 14 residues.

J is TRBJ2-3 and V is TRBV18; 9 nucleotides agree with TRBD1. The CDR3 totals 17 residues. CDR1 is KGHSH and CDR2 is LQKENI in the germline V gene. Trimming at V came to 6 bases and at J to 0 bases, leaving 10 bases not matched to a gene. Here the CDR3 DNA reads TGTGCCAGCTCTACCCGGGACAGGGCAGGAAGCACAGATACGCAGTATTTT. It codes for CASSTRDRAGSTDTQYF.

The gene calls are TRBV4-3 and TRBJ1-5; D gene ambiguous. The germline V gene encodes CDR1 LGHNA and CDR2 YSLEER. V lost 1 base and J 4 bases, leaving 5 bases between the germline ends. The CDR3 contains 13 residues. CDR3 nucleotides: TGCGCCAGCAGCCAAGTTGTAAATCAGCCCCAGCATTTT. Encoded protein: CASSQVVNQPQHF.

The rearrangement joins TRBV19 to TRBJ1-1; 9 positions match TRBD1. Germline V gene data show CDR1 as LNHDA and CDR2 as SQIVND (reference sequence). With V trimmed by 8 bases and J by 7 bases, 11 bases remained unmatched. This CDR3 has 14 residues. The CDR3 DNA reads TGTGCCAGTCAGATGGACAGGGGCTTAGGTGAAGCTTTCTTT. Its protein product is CASQMDRGLGEAFF.

The chain uses TRBV11-2 and TRBJ1-4, with 8 bases lining up with TRBD1. V was clipped by 1 base and J by 6 bases; unmatched bases: 4. Per germline, CDR1 SGHAT and CDR2 FQNNGV. The CDR3 runs to 15 residues. The CDR3 coding sequence is TGTGCCAGCAGCTTAGCCCCAGGGGGCTATGAAAAACTGTTTTTT. It specifies CASSLAPGGYEKLFF.

The chain employs TRBV11-2 and TRBJ2-5, with 8 bases matching TRBD1. Germline V gives CDR1 SGHAT, CDR2 FQNNGV. The CDR3 runs 15 residues. V lost 1 base and J lost 2; bases outside the gene matches: 3. The CDR3 reads CASSLGGTGQETQYF. Written as DNA, the CDR3 is TGTGCCAGCAGCTTAGGGGGGACAGGACAAGAGACCCAGTACTTC. Together with reference TRBV11-2 and TRBJ2-5, the CDR3 gives the full variable domain: EAGVAQSPRYKIIEKRQSVAFWCNPISGHATLYWYQQILGQGPKLLIQFQNNGVVDDSQLPKDRFSAERLKGVDSTLKIQPAKLEDSAVYLCASSLGGTGQETQYFGPGTRLLVL.

V is TRBV6-6 and J is TRBJ2-6, with 7 bases matching TRBD1. The CDR3 is 16 residues long. V shed 11 bases, J shed 0 bases, and the junction held 10 bases outside the gene matches. Germline lookup yields CDR1 MNHNY and CDR2 SVGAGI (reference sequence). For the CDR3, the DNA is TGTGCCGGGTCGTGGGACAGAAGCTCTGGGGCCAACGTCCTGACTTTC. Protein sequence: CAGSWDRSSGANVLTF.